The 22 T cell receptor beta chains in this list originate from one sample, sequenced in a study of cytomegalovirus exposure and HLA in healthy donors. The primer mix had 60 Vbeta and 13 Jbeta primers. The method was immunoSEQ multiplex PCR; TCRdb's version includes in-frame clones alone and lacks a portion of them. The table lists about 140,000 clones, 80% of them singletons. Material for sequencing was PBMCs. Receptors were obtained from a woman aged 40 to 50 in good health and CMV-seronegative.

This chain links TRBV19 with TRBJ1-4; D unclear. V lost 7 bases, J lost 5 bases, and 17 bases lay in between. Germline-derived CDR1 and CDR2 are LNHDA and SQIVND (reference sequence). This CDR3 is built from 15 residues. The CDR3 DNA is TGTGCCAGTAACAGCCCCCTACGGAAGAATGAAAAACTGTTTTTT. The encoded protein is CASNSPLRKNEKLFF. The entire variable domain, with the rest obtained from reference TRBV19 and TRBJ1-4, is as follows: DGGITQSPKYLFRKEGQNVTLSCEQNLNHDAMYWYRQDPGQGLRLIYYSQIVNDFQKGDIAEGYSVSREKKESFPLTVTSAQKNPTAFYLCASNSPLRKNEKLFFGSGTQLSVL.

CDR3 coding DNA: TGTGCCATCAGAACTAGCGGGGACCTCGGAGAGCAGTACTTC. Residues: CAIRTSGDLGEQYF. This chain connects TRBV10-3 to TRBJ2-7, with 10 bases matching TRBD2. Trimming removed 6 bases from V and 7 bases from J; junction bases left unmatched: 9. Germline V lookup: CDR1 ENHRY, CDR2 SYGVKD. This CDR3 is 14 amino acids long.

The count of this clone is one. This rearrangement joins TRBV2 to TRBJ1-3, with TRBD1 as a possible D gene (5 bases). V lost 4 bases to trimming and J lost 5 bases, with 15 bases between them. The CDR3 runs 15 residues. Germline V lookup: CDR1 SNHLY, CDR2 FYNNEI. The CDR3, as DNA: TGTGCCAGCAGTGCGGGACTTGTTGCCAGAAACACCATATATTTT. Protein: CASSAGLVARNTIYF.

This clone was recorded only once. The J gene is TRBJ2-7, the V gene TRBV28; TRBD1 might be the D (6 bases). Trimming pared 0 bases from V and 3 bases from J, leaving 9 bases between. The CDR3 consists of 14 residues. CDR1 is MDHEN and CDR2 is SYDVKM in the germline V gene. This CDR3 is CASSLWTGDYEQYF. CDR3 in DNA: TGTGCCAGCAGTTTATGGACAGGAGACTACGAGCAGTACTTC.

The genes are TRBV28 and TRBJ1-3; no definite D call. The CDR3 runs to 14 residues. V lost 6 bases, J lost 0 bases, and 9 bases lay in between. CDR1 and CDR2 from the germline V gene are MDHEN and SYDVKM. CDR3 DNA: TGTGCCAGCAGGGCAGGACTCTCTGGAAACACCATATATTTT. This gives the protein CASRAGLSGNTIYF.

The CDR3 here is CASRGGRGDLAEAFF. DNA for the CDR3: TGTGCCAGCAGGGGGGGCAGGGGGGACCTCGCTGAAGCTTTCTTT. The V call is TRBV6-8, the J call TRBJ1-1, with TRBD1 matching 7 bases. CDR1 is MNHGY, CDR2 SAAAGT, per germline. J gave up 6 bases and V 6 bases, and 13 bases lay outside the gene matches. The CDR3 has 15 residues.

The chain is built from TRBV6-1 and TRBJ1-1, with a weak D call TRBD1 (6 bases). The CDR3 spans 16 residues. Trimming shortened V by 4 bases and J by 1 base, and 16 bases separated the two germline ends. The germline V gene has CDR1 MNHNS and CDR2 SASEGT. DNA of the CDR3: TGTGCCAGCAGTGGAGGAGTGGGGGCAAAGAACACTGAAGCTTTCTTT. Translation: CASSGGVGAKNTEAFF.

The chain uses TRBV28 and TRBJ1-2; 12 bases fit TRBD1. V was pared by 4 bases and J by 3 bases, with 3 bases of the junction left unmatched. The length of the CDR3 is 15 residues. Germline assignment: CDR1 MDHEN and CDR2 SYDVKM. The chain's CDR3 is CASSWDRGLDYGYTF. CDR3 coding DNA: TGTGCCAGCAGTTGGGACAGGGGGCTGGACTATGGCTACACCTTC.

This clone showed up just once. For the CDR3, the DNA is TGTGCCAGCAGCCAAGACTTAGGGGGTGACGGATCCTCTACGAAGCAGTACTTC. Protein product: CASSQDLGGDGSSTKQYF. The V gene is TRBV4-2, the J gene TRBJ2-7; TRBD1 is a possible D gene (6 bases). Germline CDR1 and CDR2: LGHNA and YNFKEQ. The CDR3 has 18 residues. Between the trimmed V and J ends, which lost 0 bases and 8 bases, there was a span of 26 bases.

The genes are TRBV9 and TRBJ2-2; 14 positions match TRBD2. The CDR3 consists of 16 residues. The V gene end was trimmed by 2 bases and the J gene end by 4 bases; junction bases not matched to a gene: 1. Per the germline V gene, CDR1 is SGDLS and CDR2 is YYNGEE. The CDR3 nucleotides are TGTGCCAGCAGCGTTGGGACTAGCGGGGGCACCGGGGAGCTGTTTTTT. Translating gives CASSVGTSGGTGELFF.

The chain combines TRBV7-2 with TRBJ2-7; tentatively, D is TRBD2 (6 bases). Germline V gene data show CDR1 as SGHTA and CDR2 as FQGNSA. V was cut by 2 bases and J by 2 bases, with 10 bases left in between. This CDR3 is 14 amino acids long. As DNA, the CDR3 is TGTGCCAGCAGCTTAAGCGGGCGGACCTACGAGCAGTACTTC. Protein sequence: CASSLSGRTYEQYF. Supplemented by reference TRBV7-2 and TRBJ2-7, the full variable domain reads GAGVSQSPSNKVTEKGKDVELRCDPISGHTALYWYRQSLGQGLEFLIYFQGNSAPDKSGLPSDRFSAERTGGSVSTLTIQRTQQEDSAVYLCASSLSGRTYEQYFGPGTRLTVT.

The V and J genes are TRBV19 and TRBJ2-3; TRBD2 agrees at 10 bases. The V and J ends lost 6 bases and 0 bases, in that order; junction bases with no gene match: 0. Germline V gives CDR1 LNHDA, CDR2 SQIVND (reference sequence). CDR3 size: 14 residues. CDR3 sequence (DNA): TGTGCCAGTAGGACTAGCGGGAGCACAGATACGCAGTATTTT. Translated: CASRTSGSTDTQYF.

The rearrangement joins TRBV6-5 to TRBJ2-3; tentatively, D is TRBD1 (5 bases). V was cut by 3 bases and J by 6 bases, with 10 bases left in between. Per the germline V gene, CDR1 is MNHEY and CDR2 is SVGAGI. CDR3 size: 13 residues. The CDR3 DNA is TGTGCCAGCAGTTATAAGGGGTCGGATACGCAGTATTTT. It specifies CASSYKGSDTQYF.

The chain links TRBV6-6 to TRBJ1-5, with D possibly TRBD1 on 5 matching bases. The germline V gene has CDR1 MNHNY and CDR2 SVGAGI (reference sequence). V was shortened by 10 bases and J by 2 bases, with 18 bases between the two germline ends. The CDR3 consists of 15 residues. For the CDR3, the DNA is TGTGCCACCCGAGGAGGGGAATTCGGCAATCAGCCCCAGCATTTT. Protein sequence: CATRGGEFGNQPQHF.

This clone was observed a handful of times. The rearrangement links TRBV6-1 to TRBJ1-4, with D maybe TRBD1 (5 bases). CDR1 and CDR2 from the germline V gene are MNHNS and SASEGT. The germline V and J ends were trimmed by 6 bases and 4 bases, with 12 bases remaining between them. The CDR3 has 14 residues. The CDR3 bases are TGTGCCAGCAGCCTAGACAGAAATAATGAAAAACTGTTTTTT. It yields the protein CASSLDRNNEKLFF.

This clone was recorded only once. The chain uses TRBV9 and TRBJ2-1, with TRBD2 matching 13 bases. Trimming at V came to 4 bases and at J to 6 bases, leaving 10 bases not matched to a gene. The CDR3 length is 17 residues. Germline CDR1 reads SGDLS; CDR2 reads YYNGEE. This chain's CDR3 is CASSTSGGGSPINEQFF. The CDR3 nucleotides are TGTGCCAGCAGCACTAGCGGGGGGGGATCCCCCATCAATGAGCAGTTCTTC. The whole variable domain, filled in from reference TRBV9 and TRBJ2-1, reads DSGVTQTPKHLITATGQRVTLRCSPRSGDLSVYWYQQSLDQGLQFLIQYYNGEERAKGNILERFSAQQFPDLHSELNLSSLELGDSALYFCASSTSGGGSPINEQFFGPGTRLTVL.

The V and J genes are TRBV5-1 and TRBJ2-3; possibly TRBD2 for D (6 bases). The ends were cut back, 0 bases at V and 3 bases at J, with 11 bases in the middle. Germline V gene data show CDR1 as SGHRS and CDR2 as YFSETQ. The CDR3 loop spans 15 amino acids. The DNA for the CDR3 is TGCGCCAGCAGCTTGGGGTCCGGGGGAACAGATACGCAGTATTTT. Translation: CASSLGSGGTDTQYF.

The rearrangement joins TRBV25-1 to TRBJ2-3; D is ambiguous. CDR1 and CDR2 (germline): MGHDK, SYGVNS. The CDR3 has 13 residues. The V and J ends lost 6 bases and 3 bases respectively, with 10 bases between them. CDR3 sequence: CASSRGSTDTQYF. CDR3 bases: TGTGCCAGCAGCCGAGGTTCGACAGATACGCAGTATTTT.

The chain uses TRBV5-1 and TRBJ1-4, with D possibly TRBD1 on 5 matching bases. The CDR3 loop spans 13 amino acids. V lost 7 bases and J lost 4, with 11 bases in between. Germline V gene data show CDR1 as SGHRS and CDR2 as YFSETQ. This CDR3 is CASARQSNEKLFF. Here the CDR3 DNA reads TGCGCCAGCGCGAGACAGAGTAATGAAAAACTGTTTTTT.

The DNA of the CDR3 is TGTGCCAGCAGCTTCGGCGGGACAGGGGCCCACGAGCAGTACTTC. Its protein is CASSFGGTGAHEQYF. The V and J genes are TRBV4-2 and TRBJ2-7; 10 bases agree with TRBD1. V shed 5 bases and J 5 bases; nucleotides not matched to a gene: 9. The germline V gene encodes CDR1 LGHNA and CDR2 YNFKEQ. This CDR3 contains 15 residues.

The chain is built from TRBV19 and TRBJ2-5; 7 nucleotides match TRBD1. Germline-derived CDR1 and CDR2 are LNHDA and SQIVND (reference sequence). This CDR3 region has 13 residues. With V trimmed by 6 bases and J by 1 base, 2 bases remained unmatched. The CDR3 loop reads CASSRDSQETQYF. The CDR3 nucleotides read TGTGCCAGTAGCCGGGACAGCCAAGAGACCCAGTACTTC.

V usage is TRBV11-2 and J usage is TRBJ1-5, with D unresolved. The CDR3 is 13 amino acids. CDR1 is SGHAT, CDR2 FQNNGV, per germline. V was shortened by 0 bases and J by 6 bases, with 6 bases between the two germline ends. The CDR3 protein is CASSLDRSQPQHF. DNA for the CDR3: TGTGCCAGCAGCTTAGATCGGAGTCAGCCCCAGCATTTT.